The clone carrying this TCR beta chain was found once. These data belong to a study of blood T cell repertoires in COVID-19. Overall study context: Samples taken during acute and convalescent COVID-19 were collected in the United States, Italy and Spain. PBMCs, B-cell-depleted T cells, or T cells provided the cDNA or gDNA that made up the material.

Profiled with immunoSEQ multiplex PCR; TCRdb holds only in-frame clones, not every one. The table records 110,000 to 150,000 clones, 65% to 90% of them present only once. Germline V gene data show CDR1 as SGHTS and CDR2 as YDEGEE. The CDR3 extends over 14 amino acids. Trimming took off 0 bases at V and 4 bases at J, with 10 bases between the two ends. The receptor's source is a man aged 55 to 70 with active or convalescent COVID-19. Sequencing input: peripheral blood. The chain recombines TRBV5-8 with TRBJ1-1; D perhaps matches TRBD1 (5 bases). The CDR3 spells CASSLVGGGTEAFF. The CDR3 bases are TGTGCCAGCAGCTTGGTAGGCGGGGGCACTGAAGCTTTCTTT.